A selection of T cell receptor beta chains follows, all from one sample in a study of T cells in localized non-small cell lung cancer. Method: immunoSEQ multiplex PCR; TCRdb's copy keeps in-frame clones and lacks some. The data hold tens of thousands of clones, with about 90% observed a single time. The specimen comprised peripheral blood, sampled before any cancer treatment. These receptor sequences come from a woman aged 40 to 75 with stage I lung adenocarcinoma. Both conserved end residues are part of each CDR3. The D gene is left open where the match is weak. Size values are once, few and many counts, or a class for expanded clones, and some rows have none.

J | D | V | size | CDR3 | DNA
TRBJ1-1 | - | TRBV10-3 | - | CAISGVGSGNTEAFF | TGTGCCATCAGCGGAGTGGGCTCGGGAAACACTGAAGCTTTCTTT
TRBJ1-2 | - | TRBV29-1 | few | CSVGRGDNEVYGYTF | TGCAGCGTTGGGCGAGGGGACAACGAAGTTTATGGCTACACCTTC
TRBJ1-6 | - | TRBV5-1 | few | CASSSRTYSPLHF | TGCGCCAGCAGCTCCCGGACATATTCACCCCTCCACTTT
TRBJ1-1 | TRBD1 | TRBV7-2 | - | CASSLDWTGEAFF | TGTGCCAGCAGCTTAGATTGGACAGGGGAAGCTTTCTTT
TRBJ2-3 | - | TRBV6-5 | - | CASSPRQGGTDTQYF | TGTGCCAGCAGTCCACGACAGGGAGGGACAGATACGCAGTATTTT
TRBJ1-2 | - | TRBV30 | - | CAWSRQAGGYTF | TGTGCCTGGAGCAGACAGGCAGGTGGCTACACCTTC
TRBJ1-5 | - | TRBV7-8 | once | CASSLGRYAGNQPQHF | TGTGCCAGCAGCTTAGGGCGGTACGCGGGCAATCAGCCCCAGCATTTT
TRBJ1-4 | TRBD1 | TRBV6-5 | - | CASSPRGTGGEKLFF | TGTGCCAGCAGTCCCAGAGGGACAGGCGGCGAAAAACTGTTTTTT
TRBJ2-7 | TRBD2 | TRBV27 | - | CASSLIAGDEQYF | TGTGCCAGCAGTTTAATAGCGGGGGACGAGCAGTACTTC
TRBJ2-7 | TRBD1 | TRBV2 | - | CASNHRGPEQYF | TGTGCCAGCAACCACAGGGGACCCGAGCAGTACTTC
TRBJ2-3 | - | TRBV6-1 | once | CASSENYRTDTQYF | TGTGCCAGCAGTGAGAACTACCGCACAGATACGCAGTATTTT
TRBJ2-2 | - | TRBV27 | - | CASSPFGFRGVVSGELFF | TGTGCCAGCAGCCCGTTCGGTTTCAGGGGCGTCGTTTCCGGGGAGCTGTTTTTT
TRBJ2-1 | TRBD2 | TRBV5-1 | - | CASSWAGTSNNEQFF | TGCGCCAGCAGCTGGGCCGGGACTAGCAACAATGAGCAGTTCTTC
TRBJ1-4 | - | TRBV27 | few | CASSAVPVSEKLFF | TGTGCCAGCAGTGCCGTCCCGGTCAGCGAAAAACTGTTTTTT
TRBJ2-7 | TRBD1 | TRBV7-3 | few | CASSPGDRAYEQYF | TGTGCCAGCAGCCCAGGGGACAGAGCTTACGAGCAGTACTTC
TRBJ2-5 | - | TRBV30 | once | CAWSVGIGGPVRETQYF | TGTGCCTGGAGTGTAGGGATCGGGGGGCCTGTGAGAGAGACCCAGTACTTC
TRBJ2-7 | - | TRBV27 | - | CASRPVREVAYEQYF | TGTGCCAGCAGGCCTGTTAGGGAGGTTGCCTACGAGCAGTACTTC
TRBJ1-2 | - | TRBV10-3 | - | CAISEWDYGHTF | TGTGCCATCAGCGAATGGGACTATGGCCACACCTTC
TRBJ1-2 | TRBD1 | TRBV18 | few | CASSPEKGGAYGYTF | TGTGCCAGCTCACCCGAGAAAGGGGGCGCCTATGGCTACACCTTC
TRBJ2-7 | TRBD1 | TRBV29-1 | - | CSVEADGTGGYEQYF | TGCAGCGTTGAAGCCGACGGGACAGGTGGCTACGAGCAGTACTTC
TRBJ2-7 | - | TRBV2 | - | CASSYNDGYEQYF | TGTGCCAGCAGCTACAATGACGGCTACGAGCAGTACTTC
TRBJ1-4 | - | TRBV15 | - | CATSRDLDSLIATNEKLFF | TGTGCCACCAGCAGAGATTTGGACAGCCTTATTGCAACTAATGAAAAACTGTTTTTT
TRBJ1-1 | - | TRBV5-6 | - | CASSLAGGGTEAFF | TGTGCCAGCAGCTTGGCGGGGGGAGGGACTGAAGCTTTCTTT
TRBJ1-5 | - | TRBV19 | once | CASSGGQGYNQPRHF | TGTGCCAGTAGTGGGGGCCAGGGGTACAATCAGCCCCGGCATTTT
TRBJ2-5 | TRBD2 | TRBV29-1 | - | CSGAGVQETQYF | TGCAGCGGGGCGGGGGTCCAAGAGACCCAGTACTTC
TRBJ1-1 | - | TRBV10-3 | - | CAISDAGQANTEAFF | TGTGCCATCAGTGATGCGGGCCAGGCGAACACTGAAGCTTTCTTT
TRBJ2-1 | TRBD2 | TRBV4-3 | - | CASSQGTRLSNEQFF | TGCGCCAGCAGCCAAGGGACTAGGTTGAGCAATGAGCAGTTCTTC
TRBJ2-1 | TRBD2 | TRBV15 | - | CATSRGGSGGYNEQFF | TGTGCCACCAGCAGAGGGGGGAGCGGGGGCTACAATGAGCAGTTCTTC
TRBJ2-1 | - | TRBV1 | once | CTSSPRAGAYNEQFF | TGCACCAGCAGCCCTAGGGCGGGAGCTTACAATGAGCAGTTCTTC
TRBJ1-6 | - | TRBV7-9 | - | CASSFPDSSSSYNSPLHF | TGTGCCAGCAGCTTCCCGGACAGTTCAAGCTCCTATAATTCACCCCTCCACTTT
TRBJ2-7 | - | TRBV6-1 | - | CASSEVGSGYEQYF | TGTGCCAGCAGTGAAGTCGGCAGTGGCTACGAGCAGTACTTC